A selection of T cell receptor beta chains follows, all from one sample in a study of cytomegalovirus exposure and HLA in healthy donors. Method: immunoSEQ multiplex PCR; TCRdb's copy keeps in-frame clones and lacks some. There are roughly 34,000 clones in the sample; more than 60% occur only once, and approximately 7% lies in the top ten. Specimen: PBMCs. These receptors came from a man aged 25 to 40 in good health and CMV-seronegative. CDR3s leave out the opening cysteine and the closing phenylalanine or tryptophan. The order of the fields is V gene, CDR3 length, J gene, CDR3 protein.

>TRBV6-6|12|TRBJ1-1
ASSYGGRNTEAF
>TRBV29-1|11|TRBJ1-2
SVEGQRNYGYT
>TRBV7-2|13|TRBJ2-3
ASSSEASSTDTQY
>TRBV28|12|TRBJ1-3
ASKLQGAGNTIY
>TRBV15|13|TRBJ2-4
ATSRFGGNLNIQY
>TRBV7-8|11|TRBJ1-1
ASSFYGGDGAF
>TRBV2|12|TRBJ1-5
ASSATGGGQPQH
>TRBV9|11|TRBJ2-4
ASSGLTKNIQY
>TRBV29-1|10|TRBJ1-5
SVATSNQPQH
>TRBV14|15|TRBJ2-1
ASSQEISGSAYNERF
>TRBV20-1|9|TRBJ1-1
SALTGGWAF
>TRBV7-2|14|TRBJ2-7
ASSLVGTQGLGEQY
>TRBV2|13|TRBJ2-6
ASSAREAGANVLT
>TRBV19|12|TRBJ2-7
ASSIQGTVNEQY
>TRBV6-5|12|TRBJ2-5
ASSRGTGRETQY
>TRBV6-1|13|TRBJ2-3
ASKFPPGDTDTQY
>TRBV9|13|TRBJ2-1
ASGVGGSSYNEQF
>TRBV6-6|9|TRBJ1-2
ASSPGDGYT
>TRBV4-3|12|TRBJ2-7
ASSQDHRGSEQY
>TRBV5-1|13|TRBJ1-1
ASSPGGGARTEAF
>TRBV6-5|9|TRBJ1-1
ASGASRGAF
>TRBV21-1|10|TRBJ1-1
ASVRSWSAAF
>TRBV7-9|12|TRBJ2-7
ASSLMGQSYEQY
>TRBV28|11|TRBJ1-1
ASRPRTRTEAF
>TRBV5-4|13|TRBJ1-2
ASSRSPDSADGYT
>TRBV29-1|11|TRBJ1-5
SVEVDRDQPQH
>TRBV6-5|12|TRBJ1-6
ASSGTGYNSPLH
>TRBV7-2|14|TRBJ1-3
ASSLATGLKGNTIY
>TRBV27|11|TRBJ1-2
ASSLQPGFGYT
>TRBV29-1|14|TRBJ2-1
SGTNPAGGDYNEQF
>TRBV6-1|12|TRBJ1-1
ASSEEGLGDEAF
>TRBV7-2|13|TRBJ1-5
ASSLSRVGDQPQH
>TRBV10-3|11|TRBJ2-7
AISSFSRYEQY
>TRBV5-1|13|TRBJ2-3
ASSQDRDGTDTQY
>TRBV6-1|12|TRBJ2-7
ASRRTGGIYEQY
>TRBV4-2|14|TRBJ2-3
ASSQDLAGSTDTQY
>TRBV9|13|TRBJ2-5
ASAQTWGRQETQY
>TRBV6-5|10|TRBJ1-2
ASRQGIYGYT
>TRBV28|9|TRBJ2-1
ASSSNNEQF
>TRBV7-2|13|TRBJ1-2
ASSGRQGENYGYT
>TRBV6-1|10|TRBJ1-1
ASRNRETEAF
>TRBV7-9|13|TRBJ1-4
ASRFTGDPNEKLF
>TRBV5-1|13|TRBJ1-2
ASSPGGYRAGGYT
>TRBV4-2|13|TRBJ2-1
ASSQETSGYNEQF
>TRBV5-1|12|TRBJ2-7
ASSPRGQGREQY
>TRBV28|13|TRBJ2-7
ASLARGRAAQEGY
>TRBV11-3|11|TRBJ2-7
ASSLGQANEQY
>TRBV6-5|13|TRBJ1-5
ASSRHRGSNQPQH
>TRBV4-2|12|TRBJ1-1
ASSLNRGGTEAF
>TRBV13|15|TRBJ2-3
ASSTRLAGISTDTQY
>TRBV11-2|10|TRBJ1-5
ASSQAGGTQH
>TRBV5-1|11|TRBJ2-7
ASSFTGPLEQY
>TRBV25-1|13|TRBJ1-4
ASTPSGSPEEKLF
>TRBV1|12|TRBJ2-7
TNPRPSGAYEQY
>TRBV19|12|TRBJ1-3
ASSHREAGNTIY
>TRBV2|12|TRBJ2-6
ARLRASGANVLT